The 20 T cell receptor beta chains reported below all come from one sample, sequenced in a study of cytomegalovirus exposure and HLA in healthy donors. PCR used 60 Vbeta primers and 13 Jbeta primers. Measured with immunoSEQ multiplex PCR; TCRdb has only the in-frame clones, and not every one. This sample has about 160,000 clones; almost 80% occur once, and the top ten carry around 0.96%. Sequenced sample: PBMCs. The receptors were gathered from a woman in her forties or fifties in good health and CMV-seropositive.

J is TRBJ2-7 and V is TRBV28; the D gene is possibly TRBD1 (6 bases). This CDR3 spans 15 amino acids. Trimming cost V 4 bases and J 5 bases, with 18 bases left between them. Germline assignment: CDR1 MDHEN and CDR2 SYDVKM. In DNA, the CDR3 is TGTGCCAGCAGTTCGCGAACAGGGCTCGTCGACGAGCAGTACTTC. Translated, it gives CASSSRTGLVDEQYF.

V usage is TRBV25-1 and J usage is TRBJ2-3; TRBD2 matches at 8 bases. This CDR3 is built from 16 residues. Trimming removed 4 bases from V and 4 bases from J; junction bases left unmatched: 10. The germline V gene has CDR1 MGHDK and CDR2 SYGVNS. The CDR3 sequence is CASSGGARGASDTQYF. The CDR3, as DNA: TGTGCCAGCAGTGGTGGGGCGCGGGGGGCCTCAGATACGCAGTATTTT.

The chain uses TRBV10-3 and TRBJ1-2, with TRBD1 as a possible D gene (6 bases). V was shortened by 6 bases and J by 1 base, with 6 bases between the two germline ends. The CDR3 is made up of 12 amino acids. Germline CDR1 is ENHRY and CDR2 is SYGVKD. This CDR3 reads CAIRDSNYGYTF. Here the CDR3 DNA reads TGTGCCATCAGGGACAGTAACTATGGCTACACCTTC.

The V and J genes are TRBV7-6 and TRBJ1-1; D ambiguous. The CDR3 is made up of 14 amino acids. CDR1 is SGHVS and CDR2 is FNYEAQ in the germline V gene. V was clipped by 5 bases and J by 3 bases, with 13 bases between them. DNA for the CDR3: TGTGCCAGCAGCCCCCCAGGCAGACACACTGAAGCTTTCTTT. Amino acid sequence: CASSPPGRHTEAFF.

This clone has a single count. CDR3 DNA: TGTGCCTGGAGTGTACCAGGGGGCGGTCAGCCCCAGCATTTT. Its protein is CAWSVPGGGQPQHF. The chain links TRBV30 to TRBJ1-5, with 8 bases identical to TRBD1. The CDR3 is 14 amino acids. Germline assignment: CDR1 GTSNPN and CDR2 SVGIG (reference sequence). J lost 6 bases, V lost 0 bases, and 4 bases had no gene match.

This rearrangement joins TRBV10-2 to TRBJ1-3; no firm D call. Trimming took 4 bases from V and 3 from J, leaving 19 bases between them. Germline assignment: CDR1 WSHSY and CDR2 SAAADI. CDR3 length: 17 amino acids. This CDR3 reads CASSVDTETALGNTIYF. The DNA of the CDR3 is TGCGCCAGCAGTGTAGATACGGAGACTGCTCTTGGAAACACCATATATTTT.

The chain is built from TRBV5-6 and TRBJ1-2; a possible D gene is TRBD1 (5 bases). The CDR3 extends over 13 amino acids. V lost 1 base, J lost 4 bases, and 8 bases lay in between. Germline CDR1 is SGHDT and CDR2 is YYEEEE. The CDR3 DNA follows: TGTGCCAGCAGCTTGCGGGGGTTCTATGGCTACACCTTC. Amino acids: CASSLRGFYGYTF.

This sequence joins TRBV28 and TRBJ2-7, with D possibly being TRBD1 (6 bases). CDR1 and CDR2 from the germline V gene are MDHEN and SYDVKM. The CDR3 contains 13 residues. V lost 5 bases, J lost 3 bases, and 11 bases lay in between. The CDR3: CASSPTGYYEQYF. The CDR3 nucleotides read TGTGCCAGCAGTCCGACAGGATACTACGAGCAGTACTTC.

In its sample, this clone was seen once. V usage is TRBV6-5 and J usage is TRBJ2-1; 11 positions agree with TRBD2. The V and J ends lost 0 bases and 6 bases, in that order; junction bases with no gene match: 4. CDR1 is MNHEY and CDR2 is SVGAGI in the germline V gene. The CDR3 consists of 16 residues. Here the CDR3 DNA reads TGTGCCAGCAGTTACTCCGTAGCGGGGGGGCCCAATGAGCAGTTCTTC. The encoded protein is CASSYSVAGGPNEQFF.

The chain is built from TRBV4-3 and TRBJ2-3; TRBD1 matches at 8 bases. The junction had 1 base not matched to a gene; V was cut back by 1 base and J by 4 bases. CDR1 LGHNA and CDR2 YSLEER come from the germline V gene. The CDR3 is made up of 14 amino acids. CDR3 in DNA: TGCGCCAGCAGCCAAGTACAGGGGGCAGATACGCAGTATTTT. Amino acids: CASSQVQGADTQYF.

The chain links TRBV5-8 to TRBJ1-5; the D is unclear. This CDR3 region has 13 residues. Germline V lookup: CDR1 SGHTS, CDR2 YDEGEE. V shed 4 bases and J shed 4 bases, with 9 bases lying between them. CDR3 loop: CASSRDKNQPQHF. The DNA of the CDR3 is TGTGCCAGCAGCCGTGACAAGAATCAGCCCCAGCATTTT.

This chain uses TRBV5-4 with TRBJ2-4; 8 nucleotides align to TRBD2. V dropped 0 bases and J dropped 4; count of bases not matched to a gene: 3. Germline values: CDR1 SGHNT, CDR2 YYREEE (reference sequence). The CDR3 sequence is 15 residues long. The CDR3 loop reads CASSLGGGTKNIQYF. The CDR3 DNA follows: TGTGCCAGCAGCTTGGGCGGGGGGACAAAAAACATTCAGTACTTC.

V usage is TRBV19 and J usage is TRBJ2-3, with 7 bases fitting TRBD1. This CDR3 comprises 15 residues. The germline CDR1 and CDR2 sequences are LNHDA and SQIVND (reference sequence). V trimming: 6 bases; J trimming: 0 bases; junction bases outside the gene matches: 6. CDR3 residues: CASRPLTGSTDTQYF. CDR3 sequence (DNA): TGTGCCAGTAGGCCCTTGACAGGGAGCACAGATACGCAGTATTTT.

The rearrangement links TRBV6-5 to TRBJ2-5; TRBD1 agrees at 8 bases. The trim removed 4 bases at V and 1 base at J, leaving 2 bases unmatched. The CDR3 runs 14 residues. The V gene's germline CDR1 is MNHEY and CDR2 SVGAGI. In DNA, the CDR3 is TGTGCCAGCAGTTTACAGGGGGTCCAAGAGACCCAGTACTTC. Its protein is CASSLQGVQETQYF.

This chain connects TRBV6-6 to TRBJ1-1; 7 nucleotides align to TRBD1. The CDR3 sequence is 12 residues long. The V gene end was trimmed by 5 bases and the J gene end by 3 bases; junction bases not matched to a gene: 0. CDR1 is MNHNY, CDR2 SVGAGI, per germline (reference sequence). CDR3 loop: CASSTGDTEAFF. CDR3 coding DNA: TGTGCCAGCAGTACAGGGGACACTGAAGCTTTCTTT.

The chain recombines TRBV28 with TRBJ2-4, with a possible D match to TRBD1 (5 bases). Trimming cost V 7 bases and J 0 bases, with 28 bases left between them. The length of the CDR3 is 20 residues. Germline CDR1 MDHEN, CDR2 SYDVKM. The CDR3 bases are TGTGCCAGCACCCATCTCCCCAGGGCCCGTTCCTCAATAGCCAAAAACATTCAGTACTTC. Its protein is CASTHLPRARSSIAKNIQYF. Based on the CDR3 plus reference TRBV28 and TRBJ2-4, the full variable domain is DVKVTQSSRYLVKRTGEKVFLECVQDMDHENMFWYRQDPGLGLRLIYFSYDVKMKEKGDIPEGYSVSREKKERFSLILESASTNQTSMYLCASTHLPRARSSIAKNIQYFGAGTRLSVL.

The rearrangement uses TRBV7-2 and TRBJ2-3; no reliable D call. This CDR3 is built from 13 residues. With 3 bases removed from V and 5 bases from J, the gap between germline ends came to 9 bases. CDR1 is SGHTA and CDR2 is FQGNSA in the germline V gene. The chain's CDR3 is CASSLRLGDTQYF. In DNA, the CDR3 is TGTGCCAGCAGCTTGAGACTCGGAGATACGCAGTATTTT.

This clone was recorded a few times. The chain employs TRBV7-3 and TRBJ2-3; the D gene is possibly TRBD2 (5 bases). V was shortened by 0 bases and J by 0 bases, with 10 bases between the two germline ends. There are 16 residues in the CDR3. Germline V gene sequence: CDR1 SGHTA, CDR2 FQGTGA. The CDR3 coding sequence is TGTGCCAGCAGCTTAACGTTCCGCGGGAGCACAGATACGCAGTATTTT. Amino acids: CASSLTFRGSTDTQYF.

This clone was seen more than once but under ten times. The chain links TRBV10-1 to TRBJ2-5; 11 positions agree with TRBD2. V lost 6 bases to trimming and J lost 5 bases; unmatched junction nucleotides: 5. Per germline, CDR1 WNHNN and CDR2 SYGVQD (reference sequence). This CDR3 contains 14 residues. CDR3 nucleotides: TGCGCCAGCAGACTAGCGGGAGAAGAGGAGACCCAGTACTTC. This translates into CASRLAGEEETQYF.

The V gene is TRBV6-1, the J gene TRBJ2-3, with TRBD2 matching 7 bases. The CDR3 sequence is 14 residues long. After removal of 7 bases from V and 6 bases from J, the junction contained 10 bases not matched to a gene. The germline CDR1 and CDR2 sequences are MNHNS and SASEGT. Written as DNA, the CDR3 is TGTGCCAGCAACCAAGCGGGGCGGGGGGATACGCAGTATTTT. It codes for CASNQAGRGDTQYF.